Below, one TCR beta chain is given with its context. As yet, its antigen is unknown. These data originate in a study of cytomegalovirus exposure and HLA in healthy donors. Notes on the study in general: CMV antigen specificity of a few CMV-associated chains was confirmed in vitro. A later analysis reported that several of the most significant clusters appeared to be linked to common viral pathogens, among them Epstein-Barr virus.

The study ran its PCR with 60 Vbeta and 13 Jbeta primers. Libraries were prepared by immunoSEQ multiplex PCR; TCRdb keeps only in-frame clonotypes and omits some of them. The sample lists about 130,000 clones; roughly two thirds were seen once. V lost 4 bases and J lost 9, with 18 bases in between. This CDR3 contains 15 residues. The germline V gene has CDR1 SEHNR and CDR2 FQNEAQ (reference sequence). The rearrangement links TRBV7-9 to TRBJ2-2; D is possibly TRBD2 (6 bases). Material: PBMCs. This sequence was found in a young man in good health and CMV-seropositive. CDR3 DNA: TGTGCCAGCAGCTCATATCGAGCTAGCGTGCGGGAGCTGTTTTTT. Translating gives CASSSYRASVRELFF.